This is a list of T cell receptor beta chains from one sample in a study of blood T cell repertoires in COVID-19. Using immunoSEQ multiplex PCR, the repertoire was profiled, and TCRdb retains in-frame clones only, with some absent. The profile covers more than 150,000 clones, with 81% appearing a single time and more than 10% taken by the ten largest. Sample: peripheral blood. These receptors were obtained from a woman older than 75 with COVID-19, enrolled during active disease. Both conserved end residues are trimmed from each CDR3. Each record gives: J gene, D gene, V gene, CDR3 protein. D genes are given only for firm matches.

J: TRBJ1-4
D: -
V: TRBV19
CDR3: ASSTEPTGGKLF

J: TRBJ1-4
D: TRBD1
V: TRBV3-1/TRBV3-2
CDR3: ASSHRQGAGEKLF

J: TRBJ2-2
D: TRBD2
V: TRBV7-6
CDR3: ASWPGLAGGPRAGELF

J: TRBJ1-1
D: TRBD1
V: TRBV7-9
CDR3: ASSSQGAVTEAF

J: TRBJ1-3
D: TRBD1
V: TRBV5-6
CDR3: ASSWGTGAGNTIY

J: TRBJ1-1
D: -
V: TRBV7-9
CDR3: ASSLSGSNTEAF

J: TRBJ2-5
D: -
V: TRBV15
CDR3: ATSREPRETQY

J: TRBJ1-6
D: -
V: TRBV9
CDR3: ASSVAGLNSPLH

J: TRBJ1-5
D: TRBD1
V: TRBV6-6
CDR3: ASRRQGEGNQPQH

J: TRBJ2-3
D: -
V: TRBV15
CDR3: ATSRDVSLGGAGDTQY

J: TRBJ1-6
D: TRBD1
V: TRBV7-8
CDR3: ASSSRLGPGQLDTPLH

J: TRBJ2-7
D: TRBD2
V: TRBV2
CDR3: ASRETSGRVYEQY

J: TRBJ2-5
D: TRBD2
V: TRBV2
CDR3: ASSGLADLYQETQY

J: TRBJ1-2
D: TRBD1
V: TRBV6-1
CDR3: ASSEPGQGYGYT

J: TRBJ1-2
D: TRBD1
V: TRBV3-1/TRBV3-2
CDR3: ASSQTRAGGHYGYT

J: TRBJ1-2
D: -
V: TRBV5-8
CDR3: ASSPSGGSVYGYT

J: TRBJ2-1
D: TRBD2
V: TRBV10-3
CDR3: AISERLAGDNEQF

J: TRBJ2-2
D: -
V: TRBV4-1
CDR3: ASSQETRRTGELF

J: TRBJ2-1
D: -
V: TRBV9
CDR3: ASSYLRYNEQF

J: TRBJ1-2
D: -
V: TRBV19
CDR3: ASLNRVGGYT

J: TRBJ2-2
D: TRBD1
V: TRBV7-2
CDR3: ASSVGTGYGELF

J: TRBJ2-5
D: TRBD1
V: TRBV7-9
CDR3: ASSQTFGTGLKTQY

J: TRBJ1-2
D: TRBD1
V: TRBV6-1
CDR3: ASSDWTGPSSNYGYT

J: TRBJ1-1
D: -
V: TRBV29-1
CDR3: SVRRRKDTEAF

J: TRBJ2-3
D: TRBD1
V: TRBV5-1
CDR3: ASSPRTGADTQY